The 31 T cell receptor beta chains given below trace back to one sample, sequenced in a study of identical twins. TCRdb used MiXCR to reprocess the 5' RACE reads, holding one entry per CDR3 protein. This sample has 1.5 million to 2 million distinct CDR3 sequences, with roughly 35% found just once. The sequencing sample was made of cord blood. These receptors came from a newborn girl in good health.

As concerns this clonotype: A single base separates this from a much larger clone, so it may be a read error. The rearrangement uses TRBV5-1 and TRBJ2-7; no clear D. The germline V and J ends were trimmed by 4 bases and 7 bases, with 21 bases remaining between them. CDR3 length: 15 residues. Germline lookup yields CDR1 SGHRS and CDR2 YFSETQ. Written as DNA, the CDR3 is TGCGCCAGCAGCCCAAGATCCCTCTCCTACAATGAGCAGTACTTC. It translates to CASSPRSLSYNEQYF.

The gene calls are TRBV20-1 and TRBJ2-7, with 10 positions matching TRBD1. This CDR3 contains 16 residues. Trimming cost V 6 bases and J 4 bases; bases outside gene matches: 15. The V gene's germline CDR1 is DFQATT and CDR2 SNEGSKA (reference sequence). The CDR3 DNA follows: TGCAGTGCCGCGAAATCCCCGGGACAGGGGTTGTACGAGCAGTACTTC. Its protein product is CSAAKSPGQGLYEQYF.

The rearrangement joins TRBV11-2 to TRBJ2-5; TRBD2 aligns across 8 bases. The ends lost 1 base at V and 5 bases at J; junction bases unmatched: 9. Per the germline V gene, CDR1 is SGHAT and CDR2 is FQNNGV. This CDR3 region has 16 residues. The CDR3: CASSLGVSGVIETQYF. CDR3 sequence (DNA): TGTGCCAGCAGCTTAGGTGTTAGCGGGGTAATTGAGACCCAGTACTTC.

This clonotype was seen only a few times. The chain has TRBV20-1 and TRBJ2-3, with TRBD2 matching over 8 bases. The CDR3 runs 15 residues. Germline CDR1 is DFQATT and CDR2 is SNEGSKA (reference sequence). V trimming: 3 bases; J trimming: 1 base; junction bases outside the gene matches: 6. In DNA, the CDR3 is TGCAGTGCTAGCAAGCGGGAGAGGGGCACAGATACGCAGTATTTT. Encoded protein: CSASKRERGTDTQYF.

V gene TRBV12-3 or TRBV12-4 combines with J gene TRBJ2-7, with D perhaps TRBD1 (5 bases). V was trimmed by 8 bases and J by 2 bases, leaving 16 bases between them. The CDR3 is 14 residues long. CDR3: CASSGPDRPYEQYF. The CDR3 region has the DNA TGTGCCAGCTCCGGGCCCGACAGACCCTACGAGCAGTACTTC.

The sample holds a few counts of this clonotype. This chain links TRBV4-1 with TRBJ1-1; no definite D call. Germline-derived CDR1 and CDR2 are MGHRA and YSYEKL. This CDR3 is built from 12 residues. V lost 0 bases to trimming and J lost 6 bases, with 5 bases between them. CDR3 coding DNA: TGCGCCAGCAGCCAAGACGCCTCTGAAGCTTTCTTT. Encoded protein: CASSQDASEAFF.

The CDR3 region has the DNA TGTGCCAGCAATGATTGGAGCTCCTACAATGAGCAGTTCTTC. Translated: CASNDWSSYNEQFF. The J gene is TRBJ2-1, the V gene TRBV6-4, with D unresolved. Trimming removed 7 bases from V and 0 bases from J, with 10 bases in between. Germline CDR1 and CDR2: MRHNA and SNTAGT. CDR3 length equals 14 residues.

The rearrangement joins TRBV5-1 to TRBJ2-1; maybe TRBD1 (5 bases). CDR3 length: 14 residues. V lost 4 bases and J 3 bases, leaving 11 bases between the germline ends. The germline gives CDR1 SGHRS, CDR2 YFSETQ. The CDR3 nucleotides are TGCGCCAGCAGCCTCGGACATGACTACAATGAGCAGTTCTTC. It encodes CASSLGHDYNEQFF.

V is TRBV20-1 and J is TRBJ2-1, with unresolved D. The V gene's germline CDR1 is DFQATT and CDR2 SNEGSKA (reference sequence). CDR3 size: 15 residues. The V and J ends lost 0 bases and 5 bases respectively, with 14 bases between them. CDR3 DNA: TGCAGTGCTAGAGATCTGAACAGACCCCACAATGAGCAGTTCTTC. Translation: CSARDLNRPHNEQFF.

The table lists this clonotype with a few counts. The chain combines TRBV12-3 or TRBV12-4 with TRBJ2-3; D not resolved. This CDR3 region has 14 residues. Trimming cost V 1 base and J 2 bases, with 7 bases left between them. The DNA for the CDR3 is TGTGCCAGCAGTTTAGTCCCTACCACAGATACGCAGTATTTT. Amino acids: CASSLVPTTDTQYF.

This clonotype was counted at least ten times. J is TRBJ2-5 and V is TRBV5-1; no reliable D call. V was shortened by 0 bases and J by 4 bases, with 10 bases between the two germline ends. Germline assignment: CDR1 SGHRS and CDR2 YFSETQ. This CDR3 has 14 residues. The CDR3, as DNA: TGCGCCAGCAGCTTGGGGTCTCGAGGAGAGACCCAGTACTTC. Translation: CASSLGSRGETQYF.

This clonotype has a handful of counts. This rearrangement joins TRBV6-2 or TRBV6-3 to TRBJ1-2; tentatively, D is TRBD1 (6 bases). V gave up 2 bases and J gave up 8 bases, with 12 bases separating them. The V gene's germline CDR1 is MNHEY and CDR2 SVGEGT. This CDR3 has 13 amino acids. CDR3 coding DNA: TGTGCCAGCAGTTACGACAGGTCTCGCGGCTACACCTTC. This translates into CASSYDRSRGYTF.

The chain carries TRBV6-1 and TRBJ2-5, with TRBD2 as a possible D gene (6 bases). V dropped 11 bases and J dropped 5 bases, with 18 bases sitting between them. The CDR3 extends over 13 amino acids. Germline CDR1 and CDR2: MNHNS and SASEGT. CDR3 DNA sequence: TGTGCCGGTAGACTAGGCTGGAGGGAGACCCAGTACTTC. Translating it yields CAGRLGWRETQYF.

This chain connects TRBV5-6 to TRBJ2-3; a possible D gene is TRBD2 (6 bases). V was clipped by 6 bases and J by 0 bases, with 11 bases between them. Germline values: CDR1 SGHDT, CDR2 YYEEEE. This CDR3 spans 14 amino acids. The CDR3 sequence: CASNLALSTDTQYF. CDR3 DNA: TGTGCCAGCAACCTAGCGCTCAGCACAGATACGCAGTATTTT.

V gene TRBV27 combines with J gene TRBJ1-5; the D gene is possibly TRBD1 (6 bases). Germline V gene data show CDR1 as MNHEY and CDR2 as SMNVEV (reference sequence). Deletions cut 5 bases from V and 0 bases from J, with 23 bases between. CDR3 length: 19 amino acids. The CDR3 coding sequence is TGTGCCAGCAGTCGGGGGTCGGGGGGCCTCCTGAATAGCAATCAGCCCCAGCATTTT. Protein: CASSRGSGGLLNSNQPQHF.

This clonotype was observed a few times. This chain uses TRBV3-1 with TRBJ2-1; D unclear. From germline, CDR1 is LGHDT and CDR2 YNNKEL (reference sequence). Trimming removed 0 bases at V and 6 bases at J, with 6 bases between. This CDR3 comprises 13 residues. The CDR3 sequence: CASSQDWSNEQFF. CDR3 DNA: TGTGCCAGCAGCCAAGATTGGAGCAATGAGCAGTTCTTC.

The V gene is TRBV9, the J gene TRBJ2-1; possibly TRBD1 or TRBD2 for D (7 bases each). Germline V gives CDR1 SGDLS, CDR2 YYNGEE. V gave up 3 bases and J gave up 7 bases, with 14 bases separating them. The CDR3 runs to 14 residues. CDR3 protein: CASSDRGGRNEQFF. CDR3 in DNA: TGTGCCAGCAGCGACAGGGGAGGGAGGAATGAGCAGTTCTTC.

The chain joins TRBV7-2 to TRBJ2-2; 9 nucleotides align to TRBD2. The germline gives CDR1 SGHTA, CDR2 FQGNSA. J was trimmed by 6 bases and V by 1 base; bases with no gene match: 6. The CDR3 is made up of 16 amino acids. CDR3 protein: CASSLVASGTAGELFF. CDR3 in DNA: TGTGCCAGCAGCTTAGTGGCTAGCGGGACAGCCGGGGAGCTGTTTTTT.

CDR3 sequence reads: CASRQWYGYTF. CDR3 nucleotide sequence: TGTGCCAGCAGACAGTGGTATGGCTACACCTTC. V gene TRBV6-1 combines with J gene TRBJ1-2; D not certain. V dropped 6 bases and J dropped 5 bases, with 7 bases sitting between them. Germline CDR1 is MNHNS and CDR2 is SASEGT. The CDR3 length is 11 residues.

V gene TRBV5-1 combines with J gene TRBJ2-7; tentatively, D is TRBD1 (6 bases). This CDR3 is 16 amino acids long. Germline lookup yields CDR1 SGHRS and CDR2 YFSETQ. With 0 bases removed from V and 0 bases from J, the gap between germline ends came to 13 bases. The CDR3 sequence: CASSLGGRGFSYEQYF. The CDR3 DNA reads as TGCGCCAGCAGCTTGGGTGGCAGGGGCTTCTCCTACGAGCAGTACTTC. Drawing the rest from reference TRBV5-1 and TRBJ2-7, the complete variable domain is KAGVTQTPRYLIKTRGQQVTLSCSPISGHRSVSWYQQTPGQGLQFLFEYFSETQRNKGNFPGRFSGRQFSNSRSEMNVSTLELGDSALYLCASSLGGRGFSYEQYFGPGTRLTVT.

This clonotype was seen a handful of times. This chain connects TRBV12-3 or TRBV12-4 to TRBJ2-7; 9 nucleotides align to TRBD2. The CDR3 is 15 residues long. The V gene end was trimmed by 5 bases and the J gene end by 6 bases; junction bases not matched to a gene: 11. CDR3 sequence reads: CASSPSGTSLSEQYF. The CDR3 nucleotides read TGTGCCAGCAGTCCCTCCGGGACTAGCCTTTCCGAGCAGTACTTC.

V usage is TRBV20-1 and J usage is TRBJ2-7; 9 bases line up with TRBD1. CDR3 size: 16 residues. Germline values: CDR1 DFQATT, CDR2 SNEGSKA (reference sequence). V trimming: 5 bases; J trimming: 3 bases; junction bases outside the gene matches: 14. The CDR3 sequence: CSASGTGIPRNYEQYF. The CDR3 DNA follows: TGCAGTGCTTCCGGGACAGGGATCCCGAGAAACTACGAGCAGTACTTC.

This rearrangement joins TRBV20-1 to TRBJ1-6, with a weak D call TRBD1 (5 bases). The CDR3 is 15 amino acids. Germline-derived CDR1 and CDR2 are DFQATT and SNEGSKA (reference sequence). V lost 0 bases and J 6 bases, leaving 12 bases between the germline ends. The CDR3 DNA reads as TGCAGTGCTAGAGAATGGGGGAACACTAATTCACCCCTCCACTTT. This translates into CSAREWGNTNSPLHF.

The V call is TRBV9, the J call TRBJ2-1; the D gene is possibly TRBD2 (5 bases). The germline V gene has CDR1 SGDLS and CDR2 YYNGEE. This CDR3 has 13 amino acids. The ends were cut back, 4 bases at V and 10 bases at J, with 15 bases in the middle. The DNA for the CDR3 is TGTGCCAGCAGCACCCTGACTAAGGACGAGCAGTTCTTC. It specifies CASSTLTKDEQFF.

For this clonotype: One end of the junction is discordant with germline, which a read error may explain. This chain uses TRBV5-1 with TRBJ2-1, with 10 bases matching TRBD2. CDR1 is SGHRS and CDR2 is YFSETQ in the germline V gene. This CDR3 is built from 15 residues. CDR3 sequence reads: CASSLGLADYSEQFF. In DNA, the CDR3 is TGCGCCAGCAGCCTAGGACTAGCGGATTACAGTGAGCAGTTCTTC. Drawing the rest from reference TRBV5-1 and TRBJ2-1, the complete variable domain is KAGVTQTPRYLIKTRGQQVTLSCSPISGHRSVSWYQQTPGQGLQFLFEYFSETQRNKGNFPGRFSGRQFSNSRSEMNVSTLELGDSALYLCASSLGLADYSEQFFGPGTRLTVL.

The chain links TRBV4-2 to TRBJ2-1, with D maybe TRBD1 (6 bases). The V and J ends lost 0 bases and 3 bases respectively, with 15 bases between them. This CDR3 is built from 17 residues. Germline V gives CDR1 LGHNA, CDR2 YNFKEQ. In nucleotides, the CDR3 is TGTGCCAGCAGCCAAGATCTGAATAGGGGGTACTACAATGAGCAGTTCTTC. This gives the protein CASSQDLNRGYYNEQFF.

The CDR3 reads CASSPGAEAFF. The DNA of the CDR3 is TGTGCCAGCAGTCCAGGGGCTGAAGCTTTCTTT. The chain is built from TRBV2 and TRBJ1-1; weak D call: TRBD1 (6 bases). Trimming stripped 5 bases from V and 6 bases from J, with 7 bases between. Per the germline V gene, CDR1 is SNHLY and CDR2 is FYNNEI. The length of the CDR3 is 11 residues.

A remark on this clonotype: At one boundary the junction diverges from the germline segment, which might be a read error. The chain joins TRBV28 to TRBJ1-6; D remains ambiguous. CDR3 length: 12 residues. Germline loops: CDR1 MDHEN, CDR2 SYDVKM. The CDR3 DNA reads TGTGCCAGCAGGAGCCTCAGCTCACCCCCCCACTTT. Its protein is CASRSLSSPPHF.

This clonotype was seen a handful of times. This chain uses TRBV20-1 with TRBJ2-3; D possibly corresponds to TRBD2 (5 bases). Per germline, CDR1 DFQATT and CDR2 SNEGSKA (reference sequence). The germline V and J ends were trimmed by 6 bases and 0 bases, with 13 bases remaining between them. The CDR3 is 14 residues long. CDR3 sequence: CSAGAFVSTDTQYF. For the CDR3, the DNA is TGCAGTGCGGGAGCCTTTGTGAGCACAGATACGCAGTATTTT.

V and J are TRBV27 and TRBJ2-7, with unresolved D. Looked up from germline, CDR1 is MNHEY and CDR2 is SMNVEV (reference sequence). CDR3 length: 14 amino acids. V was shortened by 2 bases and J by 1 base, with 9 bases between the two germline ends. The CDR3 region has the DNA TGTGCCAGCAGTTTACAGCCCCAGTCCTACGAGCAGTACTTC. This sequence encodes CASSLQPQSYEQYF.

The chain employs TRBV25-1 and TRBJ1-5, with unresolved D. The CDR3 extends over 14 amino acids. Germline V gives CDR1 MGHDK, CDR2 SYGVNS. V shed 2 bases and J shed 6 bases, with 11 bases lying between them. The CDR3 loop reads CASSEGDRGQPQHF. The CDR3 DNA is TGTGCCAGCAGTGAAGGGGATCGCGGTCAGCCCCAGCATTTT.